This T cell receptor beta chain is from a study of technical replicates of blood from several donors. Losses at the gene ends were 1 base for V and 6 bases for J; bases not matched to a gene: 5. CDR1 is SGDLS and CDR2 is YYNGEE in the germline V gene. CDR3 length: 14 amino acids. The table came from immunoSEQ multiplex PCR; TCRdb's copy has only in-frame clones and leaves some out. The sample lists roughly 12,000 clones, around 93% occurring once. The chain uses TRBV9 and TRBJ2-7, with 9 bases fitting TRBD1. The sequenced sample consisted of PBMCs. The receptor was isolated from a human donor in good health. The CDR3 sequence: CASSVTGQGSEQYF. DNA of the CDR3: TGTGCCAGCAGCGTAACGGGACAGGGTTCCGAGCAGTACTTC.